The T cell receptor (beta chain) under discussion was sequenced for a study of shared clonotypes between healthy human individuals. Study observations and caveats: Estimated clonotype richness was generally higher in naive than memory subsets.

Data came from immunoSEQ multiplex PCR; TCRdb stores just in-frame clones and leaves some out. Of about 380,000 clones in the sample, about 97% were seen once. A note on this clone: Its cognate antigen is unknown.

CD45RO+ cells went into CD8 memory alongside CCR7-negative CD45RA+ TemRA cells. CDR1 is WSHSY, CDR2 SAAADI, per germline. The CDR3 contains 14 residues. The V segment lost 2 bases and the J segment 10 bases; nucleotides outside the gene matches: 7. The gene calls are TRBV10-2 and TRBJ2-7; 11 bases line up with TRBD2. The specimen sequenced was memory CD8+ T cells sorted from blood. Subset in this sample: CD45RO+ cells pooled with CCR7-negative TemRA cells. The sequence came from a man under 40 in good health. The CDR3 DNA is TGCGCCAGCAGTGAGGTGGTAGCGGGAGGGCCACAGTACTTC. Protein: CASSEVVAGGPQYF.